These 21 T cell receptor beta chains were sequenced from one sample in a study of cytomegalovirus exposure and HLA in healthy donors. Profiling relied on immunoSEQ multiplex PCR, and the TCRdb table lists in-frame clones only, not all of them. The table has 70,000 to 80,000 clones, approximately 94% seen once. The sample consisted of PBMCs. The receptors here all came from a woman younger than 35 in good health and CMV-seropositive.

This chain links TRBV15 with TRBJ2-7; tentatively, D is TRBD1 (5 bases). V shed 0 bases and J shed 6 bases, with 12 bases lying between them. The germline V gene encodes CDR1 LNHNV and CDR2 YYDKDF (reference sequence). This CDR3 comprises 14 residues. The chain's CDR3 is CATSRDRRAGEQYF. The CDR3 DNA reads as TGTGCCACCAGCAGAGATCGCAGGGCAGGCGAGCAGTACTTC.

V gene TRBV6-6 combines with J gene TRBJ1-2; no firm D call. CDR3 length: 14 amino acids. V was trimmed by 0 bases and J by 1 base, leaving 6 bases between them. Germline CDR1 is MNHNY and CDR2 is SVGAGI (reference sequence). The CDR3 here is CASSYSRNNYGYTF. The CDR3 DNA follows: TGTGCCAGCAGTTACTCGAGAAATAACTATGGCTACACCTTC.

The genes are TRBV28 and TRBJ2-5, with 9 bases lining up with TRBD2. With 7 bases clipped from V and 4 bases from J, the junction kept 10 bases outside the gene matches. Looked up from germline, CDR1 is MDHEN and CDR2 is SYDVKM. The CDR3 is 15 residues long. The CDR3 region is CASMTPAGGGETQYF. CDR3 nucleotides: TGTGCCAGCATGACCCCAGCGGGAGGAGGAGAGACCCAGTACTTC. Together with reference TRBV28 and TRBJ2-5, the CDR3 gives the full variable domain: DVKVTQSSRYLVKRTGEKVFLECVQDMDHENMFWYRQDPGLGLRLIYFSYDVKMKEKGDIPEGYSVSREKKERFSLILESASTNQTSMYLCASMTPAGGGETQYFGPGTRLLVL.

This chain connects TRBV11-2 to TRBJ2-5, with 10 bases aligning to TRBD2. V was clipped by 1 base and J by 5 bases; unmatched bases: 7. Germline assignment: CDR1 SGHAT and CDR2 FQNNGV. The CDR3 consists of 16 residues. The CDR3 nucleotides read TGTGCCAGCAGCTTAGTGATAGCGGGAGGAGGGGAGACCCAGTACTTC. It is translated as CASSLVIAGGGETQYF.

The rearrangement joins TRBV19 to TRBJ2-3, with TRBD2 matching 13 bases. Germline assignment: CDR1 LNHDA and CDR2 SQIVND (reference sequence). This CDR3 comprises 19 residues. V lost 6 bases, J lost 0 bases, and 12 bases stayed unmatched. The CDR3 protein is CASSLTSGGRFISTDTQYF. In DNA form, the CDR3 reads TGTGCCAGTAGCCTGACTAGCGGGGGGAGGTTTATTAGCACAGATACGCAGTATTTT.

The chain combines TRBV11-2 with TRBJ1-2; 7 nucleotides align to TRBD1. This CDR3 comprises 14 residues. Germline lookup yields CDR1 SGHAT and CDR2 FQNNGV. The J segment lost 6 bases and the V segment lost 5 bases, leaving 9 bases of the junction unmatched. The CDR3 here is CASSLLEGTDGYTF. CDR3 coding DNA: TGTGCCAGCAGCCTACTAGAGGGGACAGATGGCTACACCTTC.

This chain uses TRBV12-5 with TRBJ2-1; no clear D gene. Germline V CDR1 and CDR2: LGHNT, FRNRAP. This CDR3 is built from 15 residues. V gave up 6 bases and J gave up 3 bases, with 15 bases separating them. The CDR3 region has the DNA TGTGCTAGTGGCTCCGGTACCCTAAACTACAATGAGCAGTTCTTC. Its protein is CASGSGTLNYNEQFF.

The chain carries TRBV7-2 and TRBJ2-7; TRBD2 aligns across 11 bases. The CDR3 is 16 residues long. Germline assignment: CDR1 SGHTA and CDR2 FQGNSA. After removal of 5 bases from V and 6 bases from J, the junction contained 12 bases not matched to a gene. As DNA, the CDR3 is TGTGCCAGCAGCGCCCAACTAGCGGGAGTACCCCTCGAGCAGTACTTC. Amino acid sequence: CASSAQLAGVPLEQYF. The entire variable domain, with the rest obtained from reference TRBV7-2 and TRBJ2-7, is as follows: GAGVSQSPSNKVTEKGKDVELRCDPISGHTALYWYRQSLGQGLEFLIYFQGNSAPDKSGLPSDRFSAERTGGSVSTLTIQRTQQEDSAVYLCASSAQLAGVPLEQYFGPGTRLTVT.

CDR3 residues: CASSHNRRDRVYDEQFF. As DNA, the CDR3 is TGCGCCAGCAGCCACAATCGCCGGGACAGGGTTTACGATGAGCAGTTCTTC. The V call is TRBV4-1, the J call TRBJ2-1; 9 nucleotides agree with TRBD1. Germline V gene data show CDR1 as MGHRA and CDR2 as YSYEKL. The junction had 14 bases not matched to a gene; V was cut back by 3 bases and J by 8 bases. The CDR3 extends over 17 amino acids.

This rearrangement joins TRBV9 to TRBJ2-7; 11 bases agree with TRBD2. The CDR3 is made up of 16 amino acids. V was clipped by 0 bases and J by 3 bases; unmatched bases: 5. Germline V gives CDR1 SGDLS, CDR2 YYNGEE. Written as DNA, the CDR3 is TGTGCCAGCAGCGTAGCGGTAGCGGGAGGGCTCTACGAGCAGTACTTC. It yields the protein CASSVAVAGGLYEQYF.

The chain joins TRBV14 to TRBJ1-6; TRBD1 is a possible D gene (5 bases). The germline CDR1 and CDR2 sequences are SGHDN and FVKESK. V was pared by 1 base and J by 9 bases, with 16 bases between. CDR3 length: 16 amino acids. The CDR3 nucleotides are TGTGCCAGCAGCCAAGTACAGGACCGAAGAACTTCACCCCTCCACTTT. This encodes CASSQVQDRRTSPLHF.

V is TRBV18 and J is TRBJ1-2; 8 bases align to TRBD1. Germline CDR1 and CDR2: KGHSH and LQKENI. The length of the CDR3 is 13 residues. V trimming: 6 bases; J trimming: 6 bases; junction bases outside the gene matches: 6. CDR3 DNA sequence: TGTGCCAGCTCGCGCCCAGGGGGCGATGGCTACACCTTC. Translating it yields CASSRPGGDGYTF. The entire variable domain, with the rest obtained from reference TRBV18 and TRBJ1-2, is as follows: NAGVMQNPRHLVRRRGQEARLRCSPMKGHSHVYWYRQLPEEGLKFMVYLQKENIIDESGMPKERFSAEFPKEGPSILRIQQVVRGDSAAYFCASSRPGGDGYTFGSGTRLTVV.

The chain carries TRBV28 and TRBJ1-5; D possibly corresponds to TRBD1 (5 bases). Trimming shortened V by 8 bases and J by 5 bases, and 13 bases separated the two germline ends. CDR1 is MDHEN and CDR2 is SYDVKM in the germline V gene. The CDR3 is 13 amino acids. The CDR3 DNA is TGTGCCAGCGCTTGGAGGGGTGATCAGCCCCAGCATTTT. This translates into CASAWRGDQPQHF.

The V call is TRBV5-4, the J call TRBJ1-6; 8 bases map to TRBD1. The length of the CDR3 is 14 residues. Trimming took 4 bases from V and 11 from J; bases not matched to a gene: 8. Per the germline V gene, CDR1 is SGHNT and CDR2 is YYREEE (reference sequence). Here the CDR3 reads CASSTDRDRTPLHF. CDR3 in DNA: TGTGCCAGCAGCACGGACAGGGACCGAACACCCCTCCACTTT.

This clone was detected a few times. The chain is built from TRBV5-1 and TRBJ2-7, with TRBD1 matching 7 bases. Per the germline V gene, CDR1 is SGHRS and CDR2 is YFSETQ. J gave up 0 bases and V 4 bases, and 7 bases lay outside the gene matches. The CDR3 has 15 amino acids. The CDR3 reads CASSPEQGISYEQYF. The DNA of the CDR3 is TGCGCCAGCAGCCCCGAACAGGGGATCTCCTACGAGCAGTACTTC.

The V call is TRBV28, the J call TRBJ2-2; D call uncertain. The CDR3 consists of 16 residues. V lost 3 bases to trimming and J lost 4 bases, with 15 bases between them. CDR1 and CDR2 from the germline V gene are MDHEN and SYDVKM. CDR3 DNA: TGTGCCAGCAGTTTCTTCCTCCTTTCAGGCACCGGGGAGCTGTTTTTT. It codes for CASSFFLLSGTGELFF.

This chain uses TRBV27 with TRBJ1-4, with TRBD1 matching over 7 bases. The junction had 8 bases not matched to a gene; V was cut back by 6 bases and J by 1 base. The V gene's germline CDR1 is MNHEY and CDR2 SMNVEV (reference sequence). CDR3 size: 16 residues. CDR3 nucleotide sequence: TGTGCCAGCAGGAGACAGGGATATATAACTAATGAAAAACTGTTTTTT. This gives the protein CASRRQGYITNEKLFF.

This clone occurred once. CDR3 protein: CASSVAGIGQETQYF. CDR3 bases: TGTGCCAGCAGCGTAGCGGGAATTGGGCAAGAGACCCAGTACTTC. This chain connects TRBV9 to TRBJ2-5; D possibly corresponds to TRBD2 (5 bases). The CDR3 contains 15 residues. CDR1 is SGDLS and CDR2 is YYNGEE in the germline V gene. Trimming left V 0 bases short and J 2 bases short, with 11 bases between.

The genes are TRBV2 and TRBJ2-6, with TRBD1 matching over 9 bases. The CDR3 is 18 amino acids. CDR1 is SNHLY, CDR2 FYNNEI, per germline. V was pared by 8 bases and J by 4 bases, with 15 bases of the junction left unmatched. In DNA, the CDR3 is TGTGCCAGCTCCTCGGGACAGGGTGGCCATCTGGGGGCCAACGTCCTGACTTTC. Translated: CASSSGQGGHLGANVLTF.

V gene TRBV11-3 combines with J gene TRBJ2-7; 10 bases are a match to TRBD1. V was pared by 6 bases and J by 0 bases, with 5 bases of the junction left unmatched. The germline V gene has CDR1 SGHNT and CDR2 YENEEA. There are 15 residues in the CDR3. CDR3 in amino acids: CASSPGQGSSYEQYF. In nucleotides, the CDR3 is TGTGCCAGCAGTCCGGGACAGGGGAGCTCCTACGAGCAGTACTTC.

CDR3 sequence reads: CASSSIGARLQETQYF. CDR3 coding DNA: TGTGCCAGCAGCTCAATCGGTGCCAGGCTCCAAGAGACCCAGTACTTC. The chain combines TRBV7-2 with TRBJ2-5; D unresolved. Germline V gene data show CDR1 as SGHTA and CDR2 as FQGNSA. V lost 4 bases and J lost 1, with 16 bases in between. The CDR3 loop spans 16 amino acids.